The next 4 T cell receptor beta chains were all read from a single sample in a study of cytomegalovirus exposure and HLA in healthy donors. PCR employed 60 Vbeta and 13 Jbeta primers. Clones were sequenced by immunoSEQ multiplex PCR, and TCRdb holds only the in-frame ones, with some missing. The table records around 110,000 clones, around a tenth of them present only once. Sequences were obtained from PBMCs. The receptors originated from a man aged 30 to 39 in good health and CMV-seronegative.

The V and J genes are TRBV6-6 and TRBJ2-7, with D possibly being TRBD2 (6 bases). V was shortened by 5 bases and J by 7 bases, with 12 bases between the two germline ends. The CDR3 spans 12 residues. Germline CDR1 reads MNHNY; CDR2 reads SVGAGI (reference sequence). CDR3 protein: CASSKGAGEQYF. Written as DNA, the CDR3 is TGTGCCAGCAGTAAAGGGGCGGGGGAGCAGTACTTC.

The rearrangement links TRBV6-5 to TRBJ2-3; tentatively, D is TRBD1 (7 bases). Germline V gene sequence: CDR1 MNHEY, CDR2 SVGAGI. The CDR3 totals 14 residues. V was shortened by 4 bases and J by 5 bases, with 13 bases between the two germline ends. In nucleotides, the CDR3 is TGTGCCAGCAGTTCGACAGGGAGGAAAGATACGCAGTATTTT. Its protein is CASSSTGRKDTQYF.

In this sample, this clone turned up a few times. The V call is TRBV29-1, the J call TRBJ2-7, with 10 bases aligning to TRBD2. From germline, CDR1 is SQVTM and CDR2 ANQGSEA. Trimming at V came to 1 base and at J to 6 bases, leaving 12 bases not matched to a gene. The CDR3 extends over 16 amino acids. CDR3 nucleotide sequence: TGCAGCGTTGAAGGGACTAGCGGCAACCAAGGGGGCGAGCAGTACTTC. It yields the protein CSVEGTSGNQGGEQYF.

This clone turned up a few times. This chain connects TRBV29-1 to TRBJ2-7; 7 bases line up with TRBD1. Germline assignment: CDR1 SQVTM and CDR2 ANQGSEA. The junction had 8 bases not matched to a gene; V was cut back by 6 bases and J by 6 bases. The CDR3 consists of 12 residues. This chain's CDR3 is CSVNTGAGEQYF. The CDR3 DNA follows: TGCAGCGTAAACACAGGGGCTGGCGAGCAGTACTTC.